This TCR beta chain was recorded in a study of blood T cells in healthy people across ages. Study outcomes and limitations: In older individuals, TCR beta diversity per million T cells was lower, falling roughly linearly with age.

It was with a sample-barcoded 5' primer and a J-beta primer mix that a second PCR of roughly 7 to 12 cycles was run. Each sample yielded at least 2.5 million CDR3-containing paired-end reads. Each CDR3 protein gets one entry after TCRdb re-called the 5' RACE reads with MiXCR. The table lists some 920,000 distinct CDR3 sequences, about 51% of them singletons. Germline assignment: CDR1 MNHEY and CDR2 SMNVEV (reference sequence). CDR3 length: 15 residues. Germline trimming cut 4 bases from V and 4 bases from J; bases unmatched to any gene: 9. As to this clonotype: Its target is unknown.

The receptor's source is a woman in her fifties or sixties in good health. The sequencing sample was made of blood. The chain has TRBV27 and TRBJ2-7; 8 bases map to TRBD1. CDR3 sequence (DNA): TGTGCCAGCAGTTCGGGACAGGCGGGTTCTTACGAGCAGTACTTC. Residues: CASSSGQAGSYEQYF.